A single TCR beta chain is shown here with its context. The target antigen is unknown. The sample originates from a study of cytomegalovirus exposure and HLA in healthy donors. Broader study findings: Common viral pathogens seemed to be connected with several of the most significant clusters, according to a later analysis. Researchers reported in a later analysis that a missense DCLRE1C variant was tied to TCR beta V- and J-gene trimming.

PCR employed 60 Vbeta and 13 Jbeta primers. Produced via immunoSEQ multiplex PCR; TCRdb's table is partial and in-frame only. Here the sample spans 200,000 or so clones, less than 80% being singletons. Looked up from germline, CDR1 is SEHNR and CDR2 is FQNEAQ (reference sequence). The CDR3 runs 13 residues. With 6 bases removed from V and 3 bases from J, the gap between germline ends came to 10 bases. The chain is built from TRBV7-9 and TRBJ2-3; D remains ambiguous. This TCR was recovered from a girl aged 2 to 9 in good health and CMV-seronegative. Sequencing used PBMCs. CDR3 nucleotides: TGTGCCAGCAGAATAGCTGTAACAGATACGCAGTATTTT. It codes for CASRIAVTDTQYF.